These 28 T cell receptor beta chains share one sample of origin, sequenced in a study of cytomegalovirus exposure and HLA in healthy donors. PCR involved 60 Vbeta and 13 Jbeta primers. Generated by immunoSEQ multiplex PCR, the TCRdb table keeps only in-frame clones and is missing some. This sample has 150,000 to 200,000 clones, with approximately 81% found just once. Sequencing was carried out using PBMCs. These receptors all stem from a woman between 18 and 30 years old in good health and CMV-seropositive.

The chain couples TRBV5-4 to TRBJ2-7; D remains unclear. The germline gives CDR1 SGHNT, CDR2 YYREEE (reference sequence). Trimming stripped 4 bases from V and 2 bases from J, with 7 bases between. The CDR3 consists of 12 residues. CDR3 residues: CASSGQTYEQYF. The CDR3 DNA reads as TGTGCCAGCAGCGGCCAGACCTACGAGCAGTACTTC.

The table lists this clone with a few counts. V and J are TRBV6-1 and TRBJ1-3; 9 positions match TRBD1. This CDR3 spans 14 amino acids. Germline CDR1 reads MNHNS; CDR2 reads SASEGT. V trimming: 5 bases; J trimming: 4 bases; junction bases outside the gene matches: 3. The CDR3 region is CASSTGQGGNTIYF. The CDR3 DNA follows: TGTGCCAGCAGTACCGGACAGGGGGGAAACACCATATATTTT.

This chain joins TRBV4-1 and TRBJ2-7; D possibly corresponds to TRBD1 (7 bases). V was shortened by 3 bases and J by 2 bases, with 11 bases between the two germline ends. The CDR3 length is 14 residues. CDR1 is MGHRA and CDR2 is YSYEKL in the germline V gene. CDR3 nucleotides: TGCGCCAGCAGCCAGCGGAGGGGGCCCTACGAGCAGTACGTC. Amino acids: CASSQRRGPYEQYV.

V is TRBV7-3 and J is TRBJ2-5, with D possibly TRBD2 on 7 matching bases. Trimming removed 5 bases from V and 1 base from J, with 20 bases in between. The CDR3 is 17 residues long. Germline V CDR1 and CDR2: SGHTA, FQGTGA. The CDR3 is CASSLGGALRGQETQYF. The CDR3 DNA reads TGTGCCAGCAGCCTGGGGGGGGCCCTAAGGGGCCAAGAGACCCAGTACTTC.

This rearrangement joins TRBV7-9 to TRBJ2-3, with TRBD1 as a possible D gene (6 bases). Deletions cut 7 bases from V and 0 bases from J, with 11 bases between. The CDR3 runs 14 residues. The germline V gene encodes CDR1 SEHNR and CDR2 FQNEAQ (reference sequence). The CDR3 here is CASTPGASTDTQYF. CDR3 coding DNA: TGTGCCAGCACCCCAGGGGCGAGCACAGATACGCAGTATTTT.

The chain couples TRBV20-1 to TRBJ2-2; D remains ambiguous. Per germline, CDR1 DFQATT and CDR2 SNEGSKA (reference sequence). CDR3 size: 11 residues. Trimming stripped 1 base from V and 5 bases from J, with 2 bases between. For the CDR3, the DNA is TGCAGTGCTAGAGCTACCGGGGAGCTGTTTTTT. It translates to CSARATGELFF.

The chain combines TRBV14 with TRBJ1-4; tentatively, D is TRBD1 (6 bases). The V and J ends lost 4 bases and 8 bases respectively, with 11 bases between them. CDR1 is SGHDN and CDR2 is FVKESK in the germline V gene. This CDR3 region has 13 residues. The CDR3: CASSRGGSEKLFF. The DNA of the CDR3 is TGTGCCAGCAGCCGCGGGGGCAGCGAAAAACTGTTTTTT.

This chain links TRBV6-4 with TRBJ2-3; 11 bases map to TRBD2. V was pared by 7 bases and J by 3 bases, with 12 bases of the junction left unmatched. Germline V gene lookup returns CDR1 MRHNA and CDR2 SNTAGT. The CDR3 has 17 residues. CDR3 nucleotide sequence: TGTGCCAGCACCGAATGGGTGACTAGCGGGGAGACAGATACGCAGTATTTT. It is translated as CASTEWVTSGETDTQYF.

This clone was recorded many times. The gene calls are TRBV7-3 and TRBJ2-5; 7 bases fit TRBD2. CDR1 is SGHTA and CDR2 is FQGTGA in the germline V gene. The CDR3 is 15 amino acids. The J segment lost 5 bases and the V segment lost 5 bases, leaving 11 bases of the junction unmatched. The CDR3 spells CASSPSGTWGETQYF. DNA for the CDR3: TGTGCCAGCAGCCCTAGCGGAACCTGGGGGGAGACCCAGTACTTC.

The rearrangement joins TRBV11-2 to TRBJ2-2; 8 bases are shared with TRBD1. CDR3 length: 14 amino acids. The germline gives CDR1 SGHAT, CDR2 FQNNGV. The trim removed 7 bases at V and 3 bases at J, leaving 4 bases unmatched. For the CDR3, the DNA is TGTGCCAGCATGGACAGGGAGCACACCGGGGAGCTGTTTTTT. This sequence encodes CASMDREHTGELFF.

This sequence joins TRBV6-1 and TRBJ2-7; 7 nucleotides agree with TRBD1. Germline V gene sequence: CDR1 MNHNS, CDR2 SASEGT. The CDR3 totals 13 residues. With V trimmed by 4 bases and J by 2 bases, 2 bases remained unmatched. The CDR3 nucleotides read TGTGCCAGCAGTGTCCAGGGGGCCTACGAGCAGTACTTC. The encoded protein is CASSVQGAYEQYF.

The V call is TRBV5-4, the J call TRBJ1-4, with a weak D call TRBD1 (6 bases). Germline CDR1 SGHNT, CDR2 YYREEE (reference sequence). Between the trimmed V and J ends, which lost 0 bases and 4 bases, there was a span of 7 bases. The CDR3 is 14 residues long. CDR3 residues: CASSLDRVNEKLFF. CDR3 sequence (DNA): TGTGCCAGCAGCTTGGACAGGGTTAATGAAAAACTGTTTTTT.

The CDR3 loop reads CASSLAGATEAFF. In nucleotides, the CDR3 is TGTGCCAGCAGTTTAGCGGGGGCCACTGAAGCTTTCTTT. V and J are TRBV27 and TRBJ1-1; TRBD1 might be the D (6 bases). Between the trimmed V and J ends, which lost 2 bases and 4 bases, there was a span of 8 bases. Per the germline V gene, CDR1 is MNHEY and CDR2 is SMNVEV (reference sequence). This CDR3 is 13 amino acids long.

The rearrangement links TRBV7-8 to TRBJ1-6; D call uncertain. The V and J ends lost 0 bases and 4 bases respectively, with 10 bases between them. This CDR3 is built from 16 residues. Germline lookup yields CDR1 SGHVS and CDR2 FQNEAQ. The CDR3, as DNA: TGTGCCAGCAGCTTAGCGGCCTCCGAATATAATTCACCCCTCCACTTT. Residues: CASSLAASEYNSPLHF.

This clone was counted once. The rearrangement joins TRBV7-9 to TRBJ2-4, with TRBD2 identical over 13 bases. The CDR3 is made up of 18 amino acids. Looked up from germline, CDR1 is SEHNR and CDR2 is FQNEAQ (reference sequence). V was clipped by 4 bases and J by 1 base; unmatched bases: 7. CDR3 sequence: CASSSRTSGGSAKNIQYF. The CDR3 nucleotides are TGTGCCAGCAGCTCAAGGACTAGCGGGGGATCTGCCAAAAACATTCAGTACTTC.

In DNA form, the CDR3 reads TGTGCCAGCAGGGACAGGGGTGCCTATGGCTACACCTTC. Encoded protein: CASRDRGAYGYTF. The gene calls are TRBV6-5 and TRBJ1-2; TRBD1 agrees at 9 bases. With 6 bases clipped from V and 4 bases from J, the junction kept 3 bases outside the gene matches. The V gene's germline CDR1 is MNHEY and CDR2 SVGAGI. This CDR3 region has 13 residues.

This clone was detected only a few times. V is TRBV12-2 and J is TRBJ1-4. TRBV12-2 is given as a pseudogene. The CDR3 covers 17 residues. The CDR3 region is CASRLAAGVATNEKLFF. The CDR3 DNA sequence: TGTGCAAGTCGCTTAGCCGCCGGGGTTGCAACTAATGAAAAACTGTTTTTT.

This chain links TRBV4-2 with TRBJ1-5; D gene uncertain. The CDR3 sequence is 17 residues long. CDR1 and CDR2 (germline): LGHNA, YNFKEQ. The V gene lost 0 bases and the J gene lost 0 bases, with 12 bases spanning the gap. CDR3 DNA: TGTGCCAGCAGCCAAGATGACCGCCACTATAGCAATCAGCCCCAGCATTTT. Its translation: CASSQDDRHYSNQPQHF.

V and J are TRBV28 and TRBJ1-4, with D hard to call. V was clipped by 6 bases and J by 5 bases, with 7 bases between them. The CDR3 contains 12 residues. Per germline, CDR1 MDHEN and CDR2 SYDVKM. CDR3 DNA: TGTGCCAGCAGACAGAACAATGAAAAACTGTTTTTT. Protein: CASRQNNEKLFF.

This clone came up a few times. This chain uses TRBV7-9 with TRBJ2-3, with a possible D match to TRBD1 (6 bases). The germline V gene encodes CDR1 SEHNR and CDR2 FQNEAQ (reference sequence). V gave up 1 base and J gave up 0 bases, with 11 bases separating them. CDR3 length equals 16 residues. CDR3 in amino acids: CASSLGNRVSTDTQYF. The DNA for the CDR3 is TGTGCCAGCAGCTTAGGGAACAGGGTGAGCACAGATACGCAGTATTTT.

In its sample, this clone was seen a few times. The rearrangement uses TRBV28 and TRBJ1-5; possible D gene TRBD1, 6 bases. Trimming cost V 11 bases and J 9 bases, with 17 bases left between them. CDR3 length: 12 residues. Germline V gene sequence: CDR1 MDHEN, CDR2 SYDVKM. The CDR3 loop reads CALGGGPGPQHF. CDR3 nucleotides: TGTGCCCTCGGCGGGGGGCCGGGGCCCCAGCATTTT.

The CDR3 sequence: CASSSSVNTGELFF. The CDR3 DNA follows: TGTGCCAGCAGTTCCTCTGTGAACACCGGGGAGCTGTTTTTT. V and J are TRBV6-1 and TRBJ2-2; no clear D. CDR1 is MNHNS and CDR2 is SASEGT in the germline V gene. V lost 5 bases and J lost 1, with 8 bases in between. This CDR3 has 14 residues.

The V gene is TRBV7-9, the J gene TRBJ1-2; weak D call: TRBD1 (5 bases). The CDR3 loop spans 12 amino acids. The V end was cut by 1 base, the J end by 12 bases, with 12 bases between. Germline loops: CDR1 SEHNR, CDR2 FQNEAQ (reference sequence). CDR3 sequence (DNA): TGTGCCAGCAGCTTAGGCCCTAGGGGCCACACCTTC. It is translated as CASSLGPRGHTF.

Only one count was recorded for this clone. The chain combines TRBV19 with TRBJ1-1; D ambiguous. V was clipped by 3 bases and J by 1 base, with 9 bases between them. CDR1 is LNHDA and CDR2 is SQIVND in the germline V gene (reference sequence). The CDR3 is 14 residues long. DNA of the CDR3: TGTGCCAGTAGTATGGCCGGGAGGAACACTGAAGCTTTCTTT. It encodes CASSMAGRNTEAFF.

This clone was seen a handful of times. The V and J genes are TRBV7-9 and TRBJ2-1; the D is unclear. The CDR3 runs 15 residues. The V end was cut by 0 bases, the J end by 5 bases, with 11 bases between. Germline V gives CDR1 SEHNR, CDR2 FQNEAQ (reference sequence). The CDR3 DNA is TGTGCCAGCAGCTTAGCCCGTTCGGAGCACAATGAGCAGTTCTTC. Protein: CASSLARSEHNEQFF.

This clone was seen only a few times. The chain uses TRBV4-1 and TRBJ1-1; 8 bases fit TRBD1. Germline-derived CDR1 and CDR2 are MGHRA and YSYEKL. The length of the CDR3 is 18 residues. The V and J ends lost 0 bases and 3 bases, in that order; junction bases with no gene match: 12. In nucleotides, the CDR3 is TGCGCCAGCAGCCAAGATATGGGGGCAGGGGGCCCCTACACTGAAGCTTTCTTT. The encoded protein is CASSQDMGAGGPYTEAFF.

This clone has a handful of counts. The rearrangement uses TRBV29-1 and TRBJ2-2; a possible D gene is TRBD2 (5 bases). CDR1 is SQVTM, CDR2 ANQGSEA, per germline. Trimming stripped 3 bases from V and 5 bases from J, with 10 bases between. This CDR3 has 13 residues. In nucleotides, the CDR3 is TGCAGCGTTGATGAGGGTTATACCGGGGAGCTGTTTTTT. It specifies CSVDEGYTGELFF.

The V call is TRBV4-1, the J call TRBJ2-1; 7 bases map to TRBD2. The V segment lost 1 base and the J segment 4 bases; nucleotides outside the gene matches: 7. The CDR3 runs to 16 residues. Germline-derived CDR1 and CDR2 are MGHRA and YSYEKL. This chain's CDR3 is CASSQVIGTTYNEQFF. In DNA, the CDR3 is TGCGCCAGCAGCCAAGTCATCGGGACTACATACAATGAGCAGTTCTTC.